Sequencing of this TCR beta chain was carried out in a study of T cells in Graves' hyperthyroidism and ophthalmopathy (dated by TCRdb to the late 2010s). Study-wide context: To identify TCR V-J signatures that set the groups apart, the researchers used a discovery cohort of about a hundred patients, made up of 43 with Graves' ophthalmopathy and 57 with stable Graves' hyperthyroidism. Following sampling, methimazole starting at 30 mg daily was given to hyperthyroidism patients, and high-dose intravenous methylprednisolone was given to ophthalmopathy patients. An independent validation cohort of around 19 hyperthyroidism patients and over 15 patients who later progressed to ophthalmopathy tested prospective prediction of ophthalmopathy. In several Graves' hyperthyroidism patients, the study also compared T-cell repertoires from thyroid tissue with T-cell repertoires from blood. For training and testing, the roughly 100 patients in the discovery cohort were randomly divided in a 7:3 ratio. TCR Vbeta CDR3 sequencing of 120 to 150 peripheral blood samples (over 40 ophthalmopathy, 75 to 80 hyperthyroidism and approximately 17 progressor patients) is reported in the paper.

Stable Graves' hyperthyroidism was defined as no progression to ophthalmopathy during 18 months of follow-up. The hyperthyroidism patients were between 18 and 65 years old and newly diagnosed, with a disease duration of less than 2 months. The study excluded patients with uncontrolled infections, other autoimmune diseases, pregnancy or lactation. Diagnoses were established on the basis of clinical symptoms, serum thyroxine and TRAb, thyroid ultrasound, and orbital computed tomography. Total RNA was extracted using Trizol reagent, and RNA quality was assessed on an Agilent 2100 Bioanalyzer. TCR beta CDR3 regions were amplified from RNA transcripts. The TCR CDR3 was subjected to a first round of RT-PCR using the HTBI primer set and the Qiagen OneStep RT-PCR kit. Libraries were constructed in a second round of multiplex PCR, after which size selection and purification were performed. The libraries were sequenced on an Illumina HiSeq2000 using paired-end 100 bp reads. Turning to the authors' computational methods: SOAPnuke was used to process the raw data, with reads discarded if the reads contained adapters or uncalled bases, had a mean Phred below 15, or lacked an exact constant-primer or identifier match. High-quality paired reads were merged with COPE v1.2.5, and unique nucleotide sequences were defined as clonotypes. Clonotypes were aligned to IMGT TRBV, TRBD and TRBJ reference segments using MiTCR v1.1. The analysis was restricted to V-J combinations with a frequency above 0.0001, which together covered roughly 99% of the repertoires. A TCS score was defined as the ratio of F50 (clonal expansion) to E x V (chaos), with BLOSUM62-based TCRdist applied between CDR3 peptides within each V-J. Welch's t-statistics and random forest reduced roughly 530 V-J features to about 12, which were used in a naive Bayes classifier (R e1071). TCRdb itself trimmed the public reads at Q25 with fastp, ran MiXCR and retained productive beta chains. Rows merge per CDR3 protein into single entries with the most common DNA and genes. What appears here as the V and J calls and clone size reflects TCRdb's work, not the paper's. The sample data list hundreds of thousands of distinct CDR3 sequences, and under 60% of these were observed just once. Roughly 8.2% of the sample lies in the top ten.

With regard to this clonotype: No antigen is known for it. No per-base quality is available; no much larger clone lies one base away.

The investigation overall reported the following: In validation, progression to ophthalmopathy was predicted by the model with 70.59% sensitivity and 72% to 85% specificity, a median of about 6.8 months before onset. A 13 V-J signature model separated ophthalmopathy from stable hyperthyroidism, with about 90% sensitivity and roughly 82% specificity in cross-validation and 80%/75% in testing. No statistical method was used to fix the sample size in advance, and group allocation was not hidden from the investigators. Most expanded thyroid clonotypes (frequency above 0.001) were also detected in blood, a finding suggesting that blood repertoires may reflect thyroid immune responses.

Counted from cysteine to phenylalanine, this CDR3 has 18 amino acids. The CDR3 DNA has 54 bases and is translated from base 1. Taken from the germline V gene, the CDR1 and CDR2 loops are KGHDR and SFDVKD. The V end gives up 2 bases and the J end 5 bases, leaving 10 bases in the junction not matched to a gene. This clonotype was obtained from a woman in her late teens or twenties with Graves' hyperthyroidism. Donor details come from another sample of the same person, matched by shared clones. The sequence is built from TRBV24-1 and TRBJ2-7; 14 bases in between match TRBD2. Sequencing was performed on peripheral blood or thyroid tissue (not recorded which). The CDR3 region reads CATSDSQGTSGRGNEQYF. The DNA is TGTGCCACCAGTGATTCCCAGGGGACTAGCGGGAGAGGGAACGAGCAGTACTTC.